Shown below are 4 T cell receptor beta chains from a single sample sequenced in a study of shared clonotypes between healthy human individuals. Profiling relied on immunoSEQ multiplex PCR, and the TCRdb table lists in-frame clones only, not all of them. The table shows over 800,000 clones, with more than 85% occurring only once. CD8 cells regarded as naive lacked CD45RO, were positively chosen for CCR7, and omitted terminally differentiated effector memory CD45RA+ cells. The specimen was naive CD8+ T cells sorted from blood. Every receptor here comes from a man in his thirties or forties in good health.

This rearrangement joins TRBV6-1 to TRBJ2-4, with TRBD1 matching 7 bases. This CDR3 spans 15 amino acids. The V segment lost 2 bases and the J segment 3 bases; nucleotides outside the gene matches: 4. Looked up from germline, CDR1 is MNHNS and CDR2 is SASEGT. Here the CDR3 DNA reads TGTGCCAGCAGTGAAAGGGGACAGATCAAAAACATTCAGTACTTC. Amino acids: CASSERGQIKNIQYF.

There are a few counts of this clone. The genes are TRBV28 and TRBJ1-2; no clear D. Germline V gene data show CDR1 as MDHEN and CDR2 as SYDVKM. The CDR3 is 11 amino acids. V gave up 8 bases and J gave up 4 bases, with 8 bases separating them. In nucleotides, the CDR3 is TGTGCCAGCGGCGAACGCTATGGCTACACCTTC. Translation gives CASGERYGYTF.

This sequence joins TRBV28 and TRBJ1-2; no firm D call. Germline CDR1 MDHEN, CDR2 SYDVKM. V was shortened by 10 bases and J by 8 bases, with 23 bases between the two germline ends. The CDR3 length is 14 residues. The CDR3 here is CATLKQTWAAGYTF. The CDR3 DNA sequence: TGTGCCACCCTAAAACAGACCTGGGCGGCCGGCTACACCTTC.

The sample holds many counts of this clone. Additional DNA sequences in this sample encode the identical CDR3. The chain combines TRBV6-6 with TRBJ2-7; D is perhaps TRBD2 (6 bases). The CDR3 totals 16 residues. Trimming shortened V by 0 bases and J by 0 bases, and 12 bases separated the two germline ends. In germline, CDR1 is MNHNY, CDR2 SVGAGI (reference sequence). This chain's CDR3 is CASSYSGGVSSYEQYF. The CDR3 DNA reads TGTGCCAGCAGTTACTCGGGCGGGGTGAGCTCCTACGAGCAGTACTTC.